The source of this TCR beta chain is a study of blood T cell repertoires in COVID-19. Study-wide background: The United States, Italy and Spain supplied acute and convalescent COVID-19 samples. In each case, the material was cDNA or gDNA derived from T cells, B-cell-depleted T cells, or PBMCs.

Methods used by the authors: Estimation of nucleated cell counts relied on the amplification of reference gene primers. The data were produced by immunoSEQ multiplex PCR, yet TCRdb's version contains in-frame clones alone and is incomplete. V and J calls and clone size are given by that table; D and trimming were obtained from the DNA. The repertoire holds hundreds of thousands of clones, with roughly 84% as singletons. Germline V gene data show CDR1 as MDHEN and CDR2 as SYDVKM. Unmatched junction bases numbered 18, after V lost 6 bases and J lost 7 bases. This CDR3 is built from 18 residues. The TCR comes from a man aged 40-49 years with acute or convalescent COVID-19. This chain joins TRBV28 and TRBJ1-6; 7 positions agree with TRBD1. The sample comprised peripheral blood. The CDR3 loop is CASSRPTRGGVGNSPLHF. The CDR3 nucleotides are TGTGCCAGCAGCCGACCCACTCGAGGGGGCGTAGGAAATTCACCCCTCCACTTT.